Following are 14 T cell receptor beta chains from one sample sequenced in a study of beta chain features in type 1 diabetes. Whole-study findings and limits: Patients with Type 1 diabetes showed moderately but significantly shorter TCRB CDR3s in all four CD4+ subsets.

As every portion of the isolated RNA was reverse transcribed, the sequencing read expressed TCRB transcripts. Profiled with immunoSEQ multiplex PCR; TCRdb holds only in-frame clones, not every one. The table records 600,000 or so clones, around an eighth of them present only once. For these TCRs, the target antigens are not known. Sequencing was performed on naive CD4+ T cells from blood. The receptor set was obtained from a man aged 30 to 45 with type 1 diabetes.

A remark on this clone: Different DNA sequences within this sample yield the same CDR3. V usage is TRBV25-1 and J usage is TRBJ2-7, with D hard to call. The CDR3 covers 12 residues. Germline-derived CDR1 and CDR2 are MGHDK and SYGVNS. The ends were cut back, 4 bases at V and 3 bases at J, with 7 bases in the middle. The CDR3 DNA follows: TGTGCCAGCAGTGTGTCGAGCTACGAGCAGTACTTC. Protein: CASSVSSYEQYF.

V is TRBV9 and J is TRBJ2-7, with 12 bases matching TRBD2. Germline V gene data show CDR1 as SGDLS and CDR2 as YYNGEE. The CDR3 runs 15 residues. Unmatched junction bases numbered 4, after V lost 4 bases and J lost 2 bases. CDR3 sequence: CASSLGTSGPYEQYF. As DNA, the CDR3 is TGTGCCAGCAGCCTAGGGACTAGCGGGCCCTACGAGCAGTACTTC.

The chain employs TRBV4-3 and TRBJ2-7; D not resolved. This CDR3 is built from 15 residues. V was clipped by 1 base and J by 2 bases, with 12 bases between them. Germline CDR1 is LGHNA and CDR2 is YSLEER. The CDR3 bases are TGCGCCAGCAGCCAAGCAGCGAAGGAAACCTACGAGCAGTACTTC. Its protein is CASSQAAKETYEQYF.

The chain is built from TRBV5-1 and TRBJ1-4; 8 bases align to TRBD1. In germline, CDR1 is SGHRS, CDR2 YFSETQ. The CDR3 is 15 amino acids. The junction had 10 bases not matched to a gene; V was cut back by 4 bases and J by 8 bases. Written as DNA, the CDR3 is TGCGCCAGCAGCCCGGGCGGGACAGGTGGCGAAAAACTGTTTTTT. This translates into CASSPGGTGGEKLFF.

This clone was seen more than once but under ten times. Other DNA sequences of this sample code for an identical CDR3. The chain links TRBV29-1 to TRBJ2-7; D may correspond to TRBD1 or TRBD2 (5 bases each). Germline CDR1 is SQVTM and CDR2 is ANQGSEA. This CDR3 has 12 residues. The V and J ends lost 7 bases and 0 bases respectively, with 10 bases between them. CDR3: CSAGTDSYEQYF. In DNA, the CDR3 is TGCAGCGCCGGGACGGACTCCTACGAGCAGTACTTC.

This clone has just a few counts. The CDR3 reads CASSLAGHSQETQYF. The CDR3 DNA reads TGCGCCAGCAGCTTGGCCGGACACAGTCAAGAGACCCAGTACTTC. The chain joins TRBV5-1 to TRBJ2-5, with a weak D call TRBD1 (5 bases). Looked up from germline, CDR1 is SGHRS and CDR2 is YFSETQ. V gave up 0 bases and J gave up 2 bases, with 11 bases separating them. The CDR3 has 15 residues. Full variable domain (remainder filled in from reference TRBV5-1 and TRBJ2-5): KAGVTQTPRYLIKTRGQQVTLSCSPISGHRSVSWYQQTPGQGLQFLFEYFSETQRNKGNFPGRFSGRQFSNSRSEMNVSTLELGDSALYLCASSLAGHSQETQYFGPGTRLLVL.

The gene calls are TRBV19 and TRBJ2-3, with D maybe TRBD1 (6 bases). This CDR3 comprises 12 residues. Germline V gene data show CDR1 as LNHDA and CDR2 as SQIVND (reference sequence). V shed 9 bases and J shed 3 bases, with 10 bases lying between them. In nucleotides, the CDR3 is TGTGCCAGCCAGCAGGGGACAGATACGCAGTATTTT. This codes for CASQQGTDTQYF. Using reference TRBV19 and TRBJ2-3 for the parts outside the CDR3, the full variable domain is DGGITQSPKYLFRKEGQNVTLSCEQNLNHDAMYWYRQDPGQGLRLIYYSQIVNDFQKGDIAEGYSVSREKKESFPLTVTSAQKNPTAFYLCASQQGTDTQYFGPGTRLTVL.

This clone has a handful of counts. The CDR3 loop reads CAWGTPGHFYEQYF. DNA of the CDR3: TGTGCCTGGGGGACCCCGGGACACTTCTACGAGCAGTACTTC. This chain uses TRBV30 with TRBJ2-7; a weak D match, TRBD1 (6 bases). Trimming shortened V by 5 bases and J by 3 bases, and 17 bases separated the two germline ends. The germline V gene encodes CDR1 GTSNPN and CDR2 SVGIG (reference sequence). This CDR3 has 14 amino acids.

The chain employs TRBV5-1 and TRBJ2-3; TRBD1 aligns across 8 bases. V lost 4 bases, J lost 6 bases, and 13 bases stayed unmatched. Germline lookup yields CDR1 SGHRS and CDR2 YFSETQ. CDR3 length: 16 amino acids. The CDR3 region is CASSTGRDRYPDTQYF. Written as DNA, the CDR3 is TGCGCCAGCAGCACAGGGCGGGACAGGTATCCCGATACGCAGTATTTT.

The J gene is TRBJ1-2, the V gene TRBV2; TRBD1 aligns across 9 bases. The CDR3 loop spans 17 amino acids. Germline CDR1 is SNHLY and CDR2 is FYNNEI. V dropped 6 bases and J dropped 0; count of bases not matched to a gene: 11. This CDR3 reads CASSGGGQGAPNYGYTF. CDR3 DNA sequence: TGTGCCAGCAGCGGAGGGGGACAGGGCGCCCCTAACTATGGCTACACCTTC.

This clone was seen only a few times. The chain carries TRBV4-1 and TRBJ1-3, with D uncertain. Trimming stripped 4 bases from V and 4 bases from J, with 11 bases between. This CDR3 has 14 residues. From germline, CDR1 is MGHRA and CDR2 YSYEKL. Here the CDR3 reads CASSPLAQGNTIYF. The CDR3 nucleotides are TGCGCCAGCAGCCCGCTGGCCCAAGGAAACACCATATATTTT.

This clone was recorded many times. The chain has TRBV10-3 and TRBJ1-5, with D possibly being TRBD1 (5 bases). In germline, CDR1 is ENHRY, CDR2 SYGVKD. V was clipped by 6 bases and J by 4 bases, with 13 bases between them. This CDR3 region has 14 residues. The CDR3 DNA reads TGTGCCATCAGACCCGTAGGGGAAAATCAGCCCCAGCATTTT. Its protein product is CAIRPVGENQPQHF.

The chain is built from TRBV18 and TRBJ2-7; 10 nucleotides match TRBD1. CDR1 KGHSH and CDR2 LQKENI come from the germline V gene. CDR3 size: 15 residues. Germline trimming cut 1 base from V and 1 base from J; bases unmatched to any gene: 1. The CDR3 DNA reads TGTGCCAGCTCACCACGGACAGGGGGATCCTACGAGCAGTACTTC. Amino acid sequence: CASSPRTGGSYEQYF.

The genes are TRBV2 and TRBJ1-6; a possible D gene is TRBD1 (5 bases). The V end was cut by 4 bases, the J end by 10 bases, with 17 bases between. Germline CDR1 SNHLY, CDR2 FYNNEI. The CDR3 runs 15 residues. The CDR3 reads CASSGGDGGYSPLHF. The CDR3 DNA follows: TGTGCCAGCAGTGGAGGGGACGGGGGGTACTCACCCCTCCACTTT.